The 7 T cell receptor beta chains reported below all come from one sample, sequenced in a study of cytomegalovirus exposure and HLA in healthy donors. The PCR contained 60 Vbeta and 13 Jbeta primers. Here immunoSEQ multiplex PCR was the method, and the copy in TCRdb shows in-frame clones only, minus some. The sample consists of around 170,000 clones, over 70% of them appearing once. Sequenced sample: PBMCs. These receptors all come from a woman between 50 and 59 years old in good health and CMV-seronegative.

Only one count was recorded for this clone. The V call is TRBV19, the J call TRBJ2-7; D ambiguous. The germline V gene encodes CDR1 LNHDA and CDR2 SQIVND (reference sequence). This CDR3 contains 13 residues. V was shortened by 7 bases and J by 0 bases, with 10 bases between the two germline ends. This CDR3 reads CASKSGSSYEQYF. In DNA form, the CDR3 reads TGTGCCAGTAAATCCGGGTCCTCCTACGAGCAGTACTTC.

The rearrangement uses TRBV21-1 and TRBJ2-1; TRBD1, as called in the table, went unchecked against the DNA. TRBV21-1 is a listed pseudogene. The CDR3 is 18 amino acids. The CDR3 DNA reads as TGTGCCAGCAGCACCGGGACAGGGGAGTTCTCTTGTTACAATGAGCAGTTCTTC. Its translation: CASSTGTGEFSCYNEQFF.

Here the CDR3 reads CASKDSISGNTIYF. The CDR3 DNA reads as TGTGCCAGCAAGGACAGTATCTCTGGAAACACCATATATTTT. The chain links TRBV28 to TRBJ1-3, with D perhaps matching TRBD1 (6 bases). This CDR3 spans 14 amino acids. Trimming left V 7 bases short and J 0 bases short, with 10 bases between. CDR1 is MDHEN and CDR2 is SYDVKM in the germline V gene.

The V call is TRBV7-2, the J call TRBJ2-5, with a possible D match to TRBD2 (5 bases). CDR1 SGHTA and CDR2 FQGNSA come from the germline V gene. Deletions cut 5 bases from V and 2 bases from J, with 9 bases between. This CDR3 has 13 amino acids. The CDR3 region has the DNA TGTGCCAGCAGCCTAGACTATCAAGAGACCCAGTACTTC. Protein sequence: CASSLDYQETQYF.

The chain recombines TRBV28 with TRBJ1-5; TRBD1 matches at 7 bases. The germline V gene has CDR1 MDHEN and CDR2 SYDVKM. The length of the CDR3 is 15 residues. The trim removed 6 bases at V and 4 bases at J, leaving 9 bases unmatched. This chain's CDR3 is CASRGEGARNQPQHF. CDR3 nucleotides: TGTGCCAGCAGGGGAGAGGGGGCTCGGAATCAGCCCCAGCATTTT. The whole variable domain, filled in from reference TRBV28 and TRBJ1-5, reads DVKVTQSSRYLVKRTGEKVFLECVQDMDHENMFWYRQDPGLGLRLIYFSYDVKMKEKGDIPEGYSVSREKKERFSLILESASTNQTSMYLCASRGEGARNQPQHFGDGTRLSIL.

This clone has a handful of counts. This chain uses TRBV5-6 with TRBJ1-1; D is ambiguous. Trimming stripped 2 bases from V and 3 bases from J, with 11 bases between. There are 14 residues in the CDR3. Per the germline V gene, CDR1 is SGHDT and CDR2 is YYEEEE. The CDR3 coding sequence is TGTGCCAGCAGCTTTTTTTCCCTATACACTGAAGCTTTCTTT. Translated, it gives CASSFFSLYTEAFF.

This chain joins TRBV30 and TRBJ2-3; TRBD1 matches 8 bases. This CDR3 region has 14 residues. V lost 6 bases, J lost 4 bases, and 9 bases stayed unmatched. Germline loops: CDR1 GTSNPN, CDR2 SVGIG (reference sequence). The CDR3 DNA is TGTGCCTGCAACTTGGACAGGGCACCAGATACGCAGTATTTT. It translates to CACNLDRAPDTQYF.